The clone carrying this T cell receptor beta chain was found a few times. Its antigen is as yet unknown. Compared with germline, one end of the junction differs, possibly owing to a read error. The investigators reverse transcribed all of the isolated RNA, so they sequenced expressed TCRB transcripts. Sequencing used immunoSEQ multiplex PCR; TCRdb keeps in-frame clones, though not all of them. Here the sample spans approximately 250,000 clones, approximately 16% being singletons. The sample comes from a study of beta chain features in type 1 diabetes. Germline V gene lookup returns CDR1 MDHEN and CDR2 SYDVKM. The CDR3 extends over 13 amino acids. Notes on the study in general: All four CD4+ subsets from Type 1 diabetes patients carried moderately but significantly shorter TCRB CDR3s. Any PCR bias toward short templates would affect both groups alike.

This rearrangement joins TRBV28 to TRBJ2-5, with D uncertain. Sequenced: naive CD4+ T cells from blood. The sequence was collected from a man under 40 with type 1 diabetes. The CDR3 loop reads CASSGPPQKTQYF. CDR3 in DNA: TGTGCCAGCAGTGGCCCTCCCCAAAAGACCCAGTACTTC.